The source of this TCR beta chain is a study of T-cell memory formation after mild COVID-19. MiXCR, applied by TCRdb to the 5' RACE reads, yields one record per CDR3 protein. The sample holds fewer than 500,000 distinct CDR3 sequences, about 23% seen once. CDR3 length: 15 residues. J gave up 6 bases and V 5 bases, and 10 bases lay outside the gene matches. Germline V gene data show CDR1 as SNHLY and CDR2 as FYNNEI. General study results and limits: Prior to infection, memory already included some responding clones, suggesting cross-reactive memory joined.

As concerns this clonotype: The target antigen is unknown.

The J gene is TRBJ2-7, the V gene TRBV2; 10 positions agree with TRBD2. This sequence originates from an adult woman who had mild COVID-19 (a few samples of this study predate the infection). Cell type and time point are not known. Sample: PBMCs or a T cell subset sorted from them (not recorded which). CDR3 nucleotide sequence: TGTGCCAGCAGTAAAAGCGGGAGGGCTCTCCCCGAGCAGTACTTC. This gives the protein CASSKSGRALPEQYF.